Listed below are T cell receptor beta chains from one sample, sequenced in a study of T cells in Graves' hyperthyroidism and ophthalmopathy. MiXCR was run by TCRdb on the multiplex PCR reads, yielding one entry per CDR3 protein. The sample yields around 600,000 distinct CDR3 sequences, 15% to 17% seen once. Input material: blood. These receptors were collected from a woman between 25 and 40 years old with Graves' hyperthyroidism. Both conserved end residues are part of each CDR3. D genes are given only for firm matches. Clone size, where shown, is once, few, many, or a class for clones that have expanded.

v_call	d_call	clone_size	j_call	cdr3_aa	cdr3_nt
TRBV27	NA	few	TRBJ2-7	CASSSGGGVGYEQYF	TGTGCCAGCAGCTCGGGGGGCGGAGTTGGGTACGAGCAGTACTTC
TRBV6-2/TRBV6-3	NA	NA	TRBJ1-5	CASSYGTDYSNQPQHF	TGTGCCAGCAGTTACGGAACAGACTATAGCAATCAGCCCCAGCATTTT
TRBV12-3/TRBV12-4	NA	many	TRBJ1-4	CASSSRGGGEKLFF	TGTGCCAGCAGTTCCAGGGGTGGAGGTGAAAAACTGTTTTTT
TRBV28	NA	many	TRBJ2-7	CASSRPGQDYEQYF	TGTGCCAGCAGTAGACCGGGACAAGACTACGAGCAGTACTTC
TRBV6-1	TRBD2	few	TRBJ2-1	CASSPYRLAAHNEQFF	TGTGCCAGCAGTCCCTACCGACTAGCGGCCCACAATGAGCAGTTCTTC
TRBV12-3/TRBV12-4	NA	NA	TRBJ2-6	CASSSPSLRGTGANVLTF	TGTGCCAGCAGTTCTCCAAGCCTCAGGGGTACTGGGGCCAACGTCCTGACTTTC
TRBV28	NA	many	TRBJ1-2	CASSLTIGTNRNYGYTF	TGTGCCAGCAGTTTAACCATCGGGACAAATAGGAACTATGGCTACACCTTC
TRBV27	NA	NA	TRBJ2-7	CASSPDRRLSYEQYF	TGTGCCAGCAGCCCTGACAGGAGACTCTCCTACGAGCAGTACTTC
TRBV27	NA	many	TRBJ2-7	CASSQAFSGTYEQYF	TGTGCCAGCAGCCAGGCATTTAGCGGAACCTACGAGCAGTACTTC
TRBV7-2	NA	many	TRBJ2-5	CASSHEGRVKTQYF	TGTGCCAGCAGCCATGAGGGCAGGGTGAAAACCCAGTACTTC
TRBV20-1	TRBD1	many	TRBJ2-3	CSADRGTDTQYF	TGCAGTGCCGACAGGGGTACAGATACGCAGTATTTT
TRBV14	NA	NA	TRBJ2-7	CASSQEGWIYEQYF	TGTGCCAGCAGCCAAGAGGGTTGGATATACGAGCAGTACTTC
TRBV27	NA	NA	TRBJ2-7	CASSSRGAGAYEQYF	TGTGCCAGCAGTAGCAGGGGCGCAGGGGCCTACGAGCAGTACTTC
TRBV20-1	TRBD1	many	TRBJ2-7	CSVPGQILEQYF	TGCAGTGTTCCGGGACAGATCCTAGAGCAGTACTTC
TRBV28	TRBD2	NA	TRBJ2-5	CASSLPLAGEETQYF	TGTGCCAGCAGTTTACCCCTAGCGGGAGAAGAGACCCAGTACTTC
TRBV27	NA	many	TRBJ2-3	CASKVYHPSDTQYF	TGTGCCAGCAAAGTTTATCACCCCTCAGATACGCAGTATTTT
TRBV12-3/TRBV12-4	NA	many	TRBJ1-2	CASSSSYGYTF	TGTGCCAGCAGTTCTTCCTATGGCTACACCTTC
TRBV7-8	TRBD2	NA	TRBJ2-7	CASGSAGGRNSEQYF	TGTGCCAGCGGCAGTGCGGGGGGGCGAAATTCCGAGCAGTACTTC
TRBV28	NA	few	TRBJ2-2	CASTTPPHRETGELFF	TGTGCCAGCACGACCCCCCCCCACAGGGAGACCGGGGAGCTGTTTTTT
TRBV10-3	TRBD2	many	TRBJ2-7	CAISESAGVVHEQYF	TGTGCCATCAGTGAGTCCGCGGGAGTAGTCCACGAGCAGTACTTC
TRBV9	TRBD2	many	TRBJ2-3	CASSGSGRTTDTQYF	TGTGCCAGCAGCGGTAGCGGGAGAACGACAGATACGCAGTATTTT
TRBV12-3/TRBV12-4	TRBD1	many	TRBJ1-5	CASSFITGDQPQHF	TGTGCCAGCAGTTTCATAACAGGGGATCAGCCCCAGCATTTT
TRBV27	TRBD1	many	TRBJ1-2	CASSQGTGGFGYTF	TGTGCCAGCAGTCAAGGGACAGGGGGCTTTGGCTACACCTTC
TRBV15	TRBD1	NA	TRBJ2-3	CATSRNRGDTQYF	TGTGCCACCAGCAGAAACAGGGGAGATACGCAGTATTTT
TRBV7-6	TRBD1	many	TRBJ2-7	CASSQDRAYEQYF	TGTGCCAGCAGCCAGGACAGGGCCTACGAGCAGTACTTC
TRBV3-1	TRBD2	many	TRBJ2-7	CASSQGLAGNYEQYF	TGTGCCAGCAGCCAAGGACTAGCGGGGAACTACGAGCAGTACTTC
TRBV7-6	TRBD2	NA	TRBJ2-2	CASSYRRGGRPGELFF	TGTGCCAGCAGCTACAGGAGGGGCGGGAGACCTGGGGAGCTGTTTTTT
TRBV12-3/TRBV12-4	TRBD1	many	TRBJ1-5	CASSPRTGSSYSNQPQHF	TGTGCCAGCAGTCCGAGGACAGGGTCCTCTTATAGCAATCAGCCCCAGCATTTT
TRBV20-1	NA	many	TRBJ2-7	CSAREGGRTYEQYF	TGCAGTGCTAGAGAAGGCGGACGAACCTACGAGCAGTACTTC
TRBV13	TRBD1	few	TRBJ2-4	CASSHRRGRDIQYF	TGTGCCAGCAGCCATCGCAGGGGGCGGGACATTCAGTACTTC